Listed here is a single T cell receptor (beta chain). One junction end disagrees with the germline gene, perhaps due to a read error. The data stem from a study of blood T cell repertoires in COVID-19. Study-wide background: The origin of the acute and convalescent COVID-19 samples was the United States, Italy and Spain.

The germline gives CDR1 LGHDT, CDR2 YNNKEL (reference sequence). The CDR3 has 13 amino acids. Source study methods: Amplification of reference gene primers provided the estimated nucleated cell counts. TCRdb keeps only in-frame clones here, not all; method: immunoSEQ multiplex PCR. The V and J calls and clone size come from that table; D and trimming were worked out from the DNA. The table has about 36,000 clones, nearly 90% seen once. Sequences were obtained from peripheral blood. The rearrangement links TRBV3-1 (or the pseudogene TRBV3-2) to TRBJ1-2; TRBD1 matches at 7 bases. This receptor was taken from a human donor in a cohort sampled during active COVID-19. The CDR3 loop is CASSQGGQSRGFF. CDR3 in DNA: TGTGCCAGCAGCCAAGGGGGACAGTCCCGGGGGTTCTTC.